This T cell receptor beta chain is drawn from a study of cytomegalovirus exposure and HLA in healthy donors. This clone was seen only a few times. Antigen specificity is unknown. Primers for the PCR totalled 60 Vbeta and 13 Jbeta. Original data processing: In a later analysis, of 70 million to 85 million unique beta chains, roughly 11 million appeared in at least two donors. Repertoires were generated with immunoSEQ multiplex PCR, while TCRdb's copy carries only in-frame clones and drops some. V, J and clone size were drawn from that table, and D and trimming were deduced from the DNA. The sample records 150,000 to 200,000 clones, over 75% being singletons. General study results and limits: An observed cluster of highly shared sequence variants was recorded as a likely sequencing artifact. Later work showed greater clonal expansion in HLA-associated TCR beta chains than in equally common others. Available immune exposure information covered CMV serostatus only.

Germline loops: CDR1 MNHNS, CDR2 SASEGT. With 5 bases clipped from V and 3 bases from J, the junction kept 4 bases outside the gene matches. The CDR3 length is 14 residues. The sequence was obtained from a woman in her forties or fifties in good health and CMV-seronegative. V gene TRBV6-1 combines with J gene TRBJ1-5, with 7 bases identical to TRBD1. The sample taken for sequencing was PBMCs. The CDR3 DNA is TGTGCCAGCAGTTTGACAGGGCCCAATCAGCCCCAGCATTTT. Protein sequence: CASSLTGPNQPQHF.